The subject of this entry is one T cell receptor (beta chain). Its antigen remains undetermined. No base qualities exist here, and no much larger clone lies one base off it. TCRbeta CDR3 regions were amplified from genomic DNA using the immunoSEQ Assay, a bias-controlled multiplex PCR. Concerning the study's data processing: Within the assay, amplification of reference gene primers was used to estimate how many nucleated cells each sample contained. Sequence reads were collapsed and filtered to measure the absolute abundance of every unique TCRbeta CDR3 rearrangement. For each sample, productive Simpson clonality was calculated as the square root of Simpson's diversity index over productive rearrangements. In TCRdb, the immuneACCESS table is reduced to in-frame sequences with V and J assigned. These tables do not hold every clone; where another copy was compared, an unresolved V gene accounts for under half, and the others remain unexplained. From that table come the V and J calls and clone size; the DNA was used to work out D and trimming. Here the sample has hundreds of thousands of clones; roughly 90% occur a single time. Clones ranked in the top ten supply approximately 14% of the sample.

In Seattle, one collaborating source enrolled patients while the infection was active and tracked those patients longitudinally over the course of disease. Collaborating institutions collected whole blood in K2EDTA tubes following their own protocols. For TCRbeta analysis, collaborators shipped samples as frozen whole blood, isolated PBMCs, or DNA extracted from either of those sample types. This sample is part of a study of blood T cell repertoires in COVID-19 (dated by TCRdb to about 2020). Regarding the study in general: Samples from collaborators originated in the United States, Italy and Spain and spanned both the acute and convalescent phases of COVID-19. The prospective study material was composed of cDNA or gDNA derived from T cells, B-cell-depleted T cells, or PBMCs. The dataset comprised deeply sampled blood TCRbeta repertoires from subjects exposed to, actively infected with, or recovered from COVID-19. The repertoires were released in a freely available public database intended as a resource for research on the immune response to SARS-CoV-2. Samples were obtained from the ongoing ImmuneRACE study (first 160 participants) and from 1,254 subjects provided by 6 global collaborators. Nearly every sample came with metadata listing a de-identified subject ID, COVID-19 status, age in years and sex. HLA class I and class II types, where available, came from metadata supplied by the sample provider rather than from assay-based typing. The paper as a whole reports these results and caveats: The quantity of clinical and demographic metadata differed by source and by participant and was supplied without curation.

Clipping removes 8 bases from V and 0 bases from J, with 3 as the unmatched junction base count. Per the germline V gene, ENHRY is the CDR1 and SYGVKD is the CDR2. Reading from cysteine to phenylalanine, the CDR3 counts 14 amino acids. The entry retains the CDR3 DNA only, 42 bases that are in frame from base 1. The TCR was taken from a woman in her seventies with COVID-19, enrolled during active disease. The chain is made from TRBV10-3 and TRBJ2-7; a stretch of 11 junction bases matches TRBD2. The sample consisted of peripheral blood. The sequenced DNA is TGTGCCATCGGTACTAGCGGGGGCTCCTACGAGCAGTACTTC. Translated, it reads CAIGTSGGSYEQYF.